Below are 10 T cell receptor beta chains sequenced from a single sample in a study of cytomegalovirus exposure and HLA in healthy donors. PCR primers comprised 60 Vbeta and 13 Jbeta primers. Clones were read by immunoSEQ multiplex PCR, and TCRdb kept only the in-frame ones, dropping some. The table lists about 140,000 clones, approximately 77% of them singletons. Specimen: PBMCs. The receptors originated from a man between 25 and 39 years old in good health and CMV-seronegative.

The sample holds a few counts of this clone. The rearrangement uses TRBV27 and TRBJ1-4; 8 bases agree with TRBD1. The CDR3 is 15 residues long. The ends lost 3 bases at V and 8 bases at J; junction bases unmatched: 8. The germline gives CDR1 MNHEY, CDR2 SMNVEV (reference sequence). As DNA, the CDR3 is TGTGCCAGCAGTTTCAAGACAGGGGTTCCAGAAAAACTGTTTTTT. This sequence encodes CASSFKTGVPEKLFF.

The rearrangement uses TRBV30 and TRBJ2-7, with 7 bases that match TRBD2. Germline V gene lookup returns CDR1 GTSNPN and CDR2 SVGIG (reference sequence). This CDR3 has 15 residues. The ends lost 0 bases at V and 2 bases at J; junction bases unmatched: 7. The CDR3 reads CAWSVRGGSPYEQYF. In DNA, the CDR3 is TGTGCCTGGAGTGTACGAGGCGGGAGCCCCTACGAGCAGTACTTC.

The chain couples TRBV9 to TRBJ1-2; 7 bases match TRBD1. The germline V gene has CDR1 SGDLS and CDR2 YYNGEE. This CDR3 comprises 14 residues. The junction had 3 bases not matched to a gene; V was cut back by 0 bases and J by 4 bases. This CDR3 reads CASSVVGTAYGYTF. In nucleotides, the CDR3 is TGTGCCAGCAGCGTAGTCGGGACAGCCTATGGCTACACCTTC.

Written as DNA, the CDR3 is TGTGCCAGCAGCTTAGCGGGAGGATCTTGGAACGAGCAGTACTTC. Translation gives CASSLAGGSWNEQYF. The J gene is TRBJ2-7, the V gene TRBV5-4; 9 bases map to TRBD2. Germline values: CDR1 SGHNT, CDR2 YYREEE (reference sequence). CDR3 length: 15 amino acids. After removal of 2 bases from V and 5 bases from J, the junction contained 8 bases not matched to a gene.

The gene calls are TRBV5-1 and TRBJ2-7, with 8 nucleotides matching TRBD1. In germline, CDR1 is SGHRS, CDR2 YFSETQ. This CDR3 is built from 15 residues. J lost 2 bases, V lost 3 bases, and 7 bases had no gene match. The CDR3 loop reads CASSSTGGMTYEQYF. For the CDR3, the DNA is TGCGCCAGCAGCTCCACAGGGGGAATGACCTACGAGCAGTACTTC.

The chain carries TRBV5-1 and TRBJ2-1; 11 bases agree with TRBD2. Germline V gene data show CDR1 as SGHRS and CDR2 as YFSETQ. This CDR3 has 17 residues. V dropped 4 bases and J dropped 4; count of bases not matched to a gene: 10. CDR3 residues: CASSPNQLAGAYNEQFF. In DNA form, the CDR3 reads TGCGCCAGCAGCCCTAACCAACTAGCGGGAGCTTACAATGAGCAGTTCTTC.

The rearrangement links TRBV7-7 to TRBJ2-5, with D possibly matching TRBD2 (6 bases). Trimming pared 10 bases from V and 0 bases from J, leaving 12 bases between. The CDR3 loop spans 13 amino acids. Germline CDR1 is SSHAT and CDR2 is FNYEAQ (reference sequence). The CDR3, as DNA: TGTGCCACCGGTCGGGGGTACCAAGAGACCCAGTACTTC. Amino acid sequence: CATGRGYQETQYF.

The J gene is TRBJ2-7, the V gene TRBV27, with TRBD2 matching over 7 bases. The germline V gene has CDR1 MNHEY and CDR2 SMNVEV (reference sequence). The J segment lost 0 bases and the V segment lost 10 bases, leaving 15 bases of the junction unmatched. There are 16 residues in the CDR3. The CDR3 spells CAKPLGRLADSYEQYF. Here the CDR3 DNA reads TGTGCCAAACCCTTGGGCCGGCTAGCGGACTCCTACGAGCAGTACTTC.

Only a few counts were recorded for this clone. The CDR3 sequence: CATSRDGTGLSYEQYF. The DNA of the CDR3 is TGTGCCACCAGCAGAGATGGGACAGGGCTCTCCTACGAGCAGTACTTC. This chain connects TRBV15 to TRBJ2-7; TRBD1 aligns across 9 bases. V dropped 0 bases and J dropped 0; count of bases not matched to a gene: 3. Per the germline V gene, CDR1 is LNHNV and CDR2 is YYDKDF (reference sequence). This CDR3 contains 16 residues.

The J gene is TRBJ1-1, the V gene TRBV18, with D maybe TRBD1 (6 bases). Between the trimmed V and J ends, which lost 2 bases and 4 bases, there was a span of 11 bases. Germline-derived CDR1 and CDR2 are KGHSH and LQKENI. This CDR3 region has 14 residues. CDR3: CASSPAGDGTEAFF. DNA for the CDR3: TGTGCCAGCTCACCAGCAGGGGACGGCACTGAAGCTTTCTTT.